These 32 T cell receptor beta chains originate from one sample sequenced in a study of T-cell reconstitution after alpha-beta-depleted transplantation in children. Unique molecular identifiers tagged the TCRbeta library. TCRdb processed the PCR reads anew with MiXCR; each CDR3 protein has one entry. The repertoire holds around 450,000 distinct CDR3 sequences, with around two fifths as singletons. Sample: PBMCs, taken before TCRalphabeta/CD19-depleted stem cell transplant. These receptors were collected from a girl aged 2-9 years with aplastic anemia, due to receive a stem cell transplant.

The CDR3 bases are TGTGCCAGCAGTATCTCGCACGGCGCGGGGCAACGCTACGAGCAGTACTTC. Encoded protein: CASSISHGAGQRYEQYF. This chain joins TRBV28 and TRBJ2-7; weak D call: TRBD2 (6 bases). The germline V gene encodes CDR1 MDHEN and CDR2 SYDVKM. With 5 bases removed from V and 3 bases from J, the gap between germline ends came to 23 bases. This CDR3 spans 17 amino acids.

The rearrangement links TRBV20-1 to TRBJ2-1, with 14 bases aligning to TRBD2. The germline V gene encodes CDR1 DFQATT and CDR2 SNEGSKA (reference sequence). The CDR3 has 15 residues. V gave up 1 base and J gave up 6 bases; unmatched junction bases: 2. The DNA of the CDR3 is TGCAGTGCTAGAGGGACTAGCGGGAGGAGCAATGAGCAGTTCTTC. Protein sequence: CSARGTSGRSNEQFF.

V is TRBV28 and J is TRBJ2-7, with D uncertain. The V gene lost 6 bases and the J gene lost 0 bases, with 9 bases spanning the gap. The CDR3 extends over 13 amino acids. CDR1 and CDR2 (germline): MDHEN, SYDVKM. Here the CDR3 DNA reads TGTGCCAGCAGGGGGTCCCTCTCCTACGAGCAGTACTTC. Amino acid sequence: CASRGSLSYEQYF.

The rearrangement joins TRBV9 to TRBJ2-7, with 7 bases that match TRBD1. Germline values: CDR1 SGDLS, CDR2 YYNGEE. V lost 5 bases and J lost 2; bases outside the gene matches: 7. The CDR3 loop spans 14 amino acids. The CDR3 protein is CASSDREGTYEQYF. The CDR3 DNA is TGTGCCAGCAGTGACAGGGAAGGGACCTACGAGCAGTACTTC.

V and J are TRBV20-1 and TRBJ1-1; 9 nucleotides agree with TRBD1. Germline V gives CDR1 DFQATT, CDR2 SNEGSKA (reference sequence). Trimming took 3 bases from V and 3 from J; bases not matched to a gene: 11. The CDR3 runs to 16 residues. CDR3 in DNA: TGCAGTGCTAGTCCCGGGACAGGGAGATCGGACACTGAAGCTTTCTTT. Protein product: CSASPGTGRSDTEAFF.

For the CDR3, the DNA is TGTGCCAGCAGCCAAGTAAATCGTCCCTACGAGCAGTACTTC. Translated, it gives CASSQVNRPYEQYF. V usage is TRBV3-1 and J usage is TRBJ2-7, with D unclear. Trimming left V 1 base short and J 2 bases short, with 9 bases between. Germline V gene lookup returns CDR1 LGHDT and CDR2 YNNKEL (reference sequence). This CDR3 region has 14 residues.

This clonotype has a single count. V and J are TRBV20-1 and TRBJ2-3; TRBD2 matches at 10 bases. Germline CDR1 is DFQATT and CDR2 is SNEGSKA (reference sequence). This CDR3 spans 14 amino acids. Germline trimming cut 4 bases from V and 11 bases from J; bases unmatched to any gene: 12. CDR3 residues: CSAKEIAGGVGQYF. The CDR3 region has the DNA TGCAGTGCTAAGGAAATAGCGGGAGGCGTAGGGCAGTATTTT.

Many counts were recorded for this clonotype. The chain uses TRBV6-5 and TRBJ1-5; no firm D call. With 2 bases removed from V and 1 base from J, the gap between germline ends came to 21 bases. This CDR3 has 19 amino acids. Per the germline V gene, CDR1 is MNHEY and CDR2 is SVGAGI. The CDR3, as DNA: TGTGCCAGCAGTTACATAGTGGACCCGGTAGCTTACAGCAATCAGCCCCAGCATTTT. This translates into CASSYIVDPVAYSNQPQHF.

This chain uses TRBV30 with TRBJ2-1; D ambiguous. Trimming pared 2 bases from V and 6 bases from J, leaving 14 bases between. The CDR3 is made up of 14 amino acids. CDR1 and CDR2 (germline): GTSNPN, SVGIG (reference sequence). CDR3 protein: CAWSSDLISNEQFF. CDR3 nucleotide sequence: TGTGCCTGGAGTTCGGATCTCATCTCCAATGAGCAGTTCTTC.

The chain carries TRBV7-6 and TRBJ2-3; D is perhaps TRBD2 (5 bases). This CDR3 is built from 14 residues. The V gene's germline CDR1 is SGHVS and CDR2 FNYEAQ. Deletions cut 5 bases from V and 2 bases from J, with 11 bases between. The CDR3 here is CASSPYGVTDTQYF. The CDR3 bases are TGTGCCAGCAGCCCTTACGGGGTCACAGATACGCAGTATTTT.

The chain has TRBV28 and TRBJ1-6; tentative D call: TRBD1 (5 bases). The CDR3 totals 15 residues. V gave up 6 bases and J gave up 7 bases, with 16 bases separating them. Germline V gene sequence: CDR1 MDHEN, CDR2 SYDVKM. CDR3 DNA: TGTGCCAGCAGATACCGCAGGGACGGGAATTCACCCCTCCACTTT. Its translation is CASRYRRDGNSPLHF. The full variable domain, rest sourced from reference TRBV28 and TRBJ1-6, is DVKVTQSSRYLVKRTGEKVFLECVQDMDHENMFWYRQDPGLGLRLIYFSYDVKMKEKGDIPEGYSVSREKKERFSLILESASTNQTSMYLCASRYRRDGNSPLHFGNGTRLTVT.

This chain connects TRBV6-5 to TRBJ2-1; D is unresolved. The CDR3 has 13 amino acids. The V end was cut by 2 bases, the J end by 5 bases, with 7 bases between. Germline V gene sequence: CDR1 MNHEY, CDR2 SVGAGI. The CDR3 sequence is CASSYRVDNEQFF. CDR3 sequence (DNA): TGTGCCAGCAGTTACAGGGTTGACAATGAGCAGTTCTTC.

This chain joins TRBV5-1 and TRBJ2-7, with D uncertain. CDR3 size: 14 residues. Trimming cost V 6 bases and J 6 bases, with 19 bases left between them. Per germline, CDR1 SGHRS and CDR2 YFSETQ. The CDR3 reads CASTLSETYREQYF. In DNA, the CDR3 is TGCGCCAGCACCCTATCGGAAACCTATCGCGAGCAGTACTTC.

In regard to this clonotype: A junction end diverges from the germline sequence, so it may reflect a read error. The chain couples TRBV19 to TRBJ1-5; TRBD1 might be the D (5 bases). Per the germline V gene, CDR1 is LNHDA and CDR2 is SQIVND (reference sequence). The CDR3 covers 13 residues. The DNA of the CDR3 is TGTGCCCGTAGTATTTCAGGGAATCAGCCCCAGCATTTT. The encoded protein is CARSISGNQPQHF.

This clonotype was observed many times. The rearrangement joins TRBV5-1 to TRBJ2-1; tentative D call: TRBD2 (6 bases). V lost 1 base to trimming and J lost 5 bases, with 10 bases between them. Per the germline V gene, CDR1 is SGHRS and CDR2 is YFSETQ. The CDR3 consists of 14 residues. The CDR3 coding sequence is TGCGCCAGCAGCTTGTCAGGCGGGGACAATGAGCAGTTCTTC. Translated, it gives CASSLSGGDNEQFF.

There are many counts of this clonotype. The chain recombines TRBV18 with TRBJ2-3; D is unresolved. V lost 3 bases to trimming and J lost 1 base, with 5 bases between them. This CDR3 comprises 13 residues. CDR1 KGHSH and CDR2 LQKENI come from the germline V gene. For the CDR3, the DNA is TGTGCCAGCTCACCGGACCGCACAGATACGCAGTATTTT. Its translation is CASSPDRTDTQYF.

The chain carries TRBV27 and TRBJ2-1; D possibly uses TRBD1 or TRBD2 (5 bases each). The CDR3 totals 14 residues. Germline values: CDR1 MNHEY, CDR2 SMNVEV (reference sequence). V was shortened by 5 bases and J by 9 bases, with 17 bases between the two germline ends. DNA of the CDR3: TGTGCCAGCAGTCCCCAGAGGGGAGCCGCTGAGCAGTTCTTC. Translation: CASSPQRGAAEQFF.

The chain is built from TRBV7-6 and TRBJ2-5; D is tentatively TRBD1 or TRBD2 (6 bases each). The length of the CDR3 is 14 residues. The germline V and J ends were trimmed by 5 bases and 4 bases, with 14 bases remaining between them. The germline CDR1 and CDR2 sequences are SGHVS and FNYEAQ. The CDR3 DNA is TGTGCCAGCAGCCTGAGGTGGGGGGCAGAGACCCAGTACTTC. Its translation is CASSLRWGAETQYF.

The chain is built from TRBV29-1 and TRBJ2-5, with D maybe TRBD2 (6 bases). This CDR3 has 12 amino acids. V shed 3 bases and J shed 5 bases, with 10 bases lying between them. The germline V gene encodes CDR1 SQVTM and CDR2 ANQGSEA. The CDR3 here is CSVDGGAETQYF. The CDR3 DNA is TGCAGCGTTGACGGGGGAGCGGAGACCCAGTACTTC.

The V call is TRBV5-1, the J call TRBJ2-5, with a weak D call TRBD2 (5 bases). Trimming took off 6 bases at V and 2 bases at J, with 17 bases between the two ends. Germline values: CDR1 SGHRS, CDR2 YFSETQ. The CDR3 is made up of 15 amino acids. CDR3 nucleotide sequence: TGCGCCAGCAAAGCGGTGGGGTCCGGTCAAGAGACCCAGTACTTC. Protein: CASKAVGSGQETQYF.

CDR3: CASSLTLGLARENIQYF. CDR3 bases: TGTGCCAGCAGCTTAACGTTGGGACTAGCAAGGGAAAACATTCAGTACTTC. This chain links TRBV7-3 with TRBJ2-4; 9 bases fit TRBD2. This CDR3 comprises 17 residues. J gave up 5 bases and V 0 bases, and 8 bases lay outside the gene matches. Germline assignment: CDR1 SGHTA and CDR2 FQGTGA.

The chain links TRBV5-1 to TRBJ1-4, with D perhaps matching TRBD1 (5 bases). Germline V CDR1 and CDR2: SGHRS, YFSETQ. V lost 4 bases to trimming and J lost 10 bases, with 14 bases between them. This CDR3 comprises 13 residues. CDR3 region: CASSGAGRGKLFF. The CDR3 nucleotides read TGCGCCAGCAGCGGGGCAGGGCGAGGAAAACTGTTTTTT.

This chain joins TRBV15 and TRBJ2-3; 9 nucleotides align to TRBD2. After removal of 1 base from V and 7 bases from J, the junction contained 6 bases not matched to a gene. The CDR3 consists of 15 residues. Germline-derived CDR1 and CDR2 are LNHNV and YYDKDF (reference sequence). CDR3 in DNA: TGTGCCACCAGCAGAGCTAGCGGGGTCCCAAATACGCAGTATTTT. Residues: CATSRASGVPNTQYF.

The gene calls are TRBV28 and TRBJ2-6, with D maybe TRBD2 (6 bases). The CDR3 is made up of 15 amino acids. Germline lookup yields CDR1 MDHEN and CDR2 SYDVKM. V was cut by 5 bases and J by 1 base, with 9 bases left in between. The CDR3, as DNA: TGTGCCAGCAGTATTCGGGGGTCTGGGGCCAACGTCCTGACTTTC. This sequence encodes CASSIRGSGANVLTF.

The gene calls are TRBV18 and TRBJ2-3; no reliable D call. Trimming took off 2 bases at V and 2 bases at J, with 8 bases between the two ends. The CDR3 extends over 14 amino acids. The germline CDR1 and CDR2 sequences are KGHSH and LQKENI. The CDR3 coding sequence is TGTGCCAGCTCACCATTAACAGCCACAGATACGCAGTATTTT. Translated: CASSPLTATDTQYF.

The rearrangement links TRBV5-1 to TRBJ2-1; a possible D gene is TRBD2 (5 bases). CDR3 length: 15 amino acids. V was pared by 0 bases and J by 8 bases, with 15 bases between. The V gene's germline CDR1 is SGHRS and CDR2 YFSETQ. CDR3 sequence (DNA): TGCGCCAGCAGCTTGGGGGCGGGTCCGAACGATGAGCAGTTCTTC. Translation gives CASSLGAGPNDEQFF.

The V gene is TRBV5-1, the J gene TRBJ2-4; D tentatively reads TRBD1 or TRBD2 (6 bases each). The CDR3 runs 16 residues. Trimming took 5 bases from V and 3 from J, leaving 18 bases between them. Germline assignment: CDR1 SGHRS and CDR2 YFSETQ. The CDR3 DNA reads TGCGCCAGCAGTAAGGGGGGCCATTTTGACAAAAACATTCAGTACTTC. It is translated as CASSKGGHFDKNIQYF.

Worth noting for this clonotype: Germline is not matched at one junction end, which may reflect a read error. The chain is built from TRBV6-6 and TRBJ2-7; no clear D gene. Germline CDR1 MNHNY, CDR2 SVGAGI (reference sequence). This CDR3 has 12 amino acids. The CDR3 nucleotides are TGTGCCAGCAGTGACTCACCCTACGAGCAGTACTTC. Translating gives CASSDSPYEQYF.

This clonotype was found a few times. This chain joins TRBV14 and TRBJ2-3, with 8 bases that match TRBD2. This CDR3 is built from 19 residues. CDR1 and CDR2 (germline): SGHDN, FVKESK. V lost 0 bases to trimming and J lost 0 bases; unmatched junction nucleotides: 11. The DNA for the CDR3 is TGTGCCAGCAGCCAAGATCCGGTAGCGGGATCCCTCAGCACAGATACGCAGTATTTT. Translation: CASSQDPVAGSLSTDTQYF. Full variable domain (outside the CDR3, taken from reference TRBV14 and TRBJ2-3): EAGVTQFPSHSVIEKGQTVTLRCDPISGHDNLYWYRRVMGKEIKFLLHFVKESKQDESGMPNNRFLAERTGGTYSTLKVQPAELEDSGVYFCASSQDPVAGSLSTDTQYFGPGTRLTVL.

Points on this clonotype: Mismatch with germline at one junction end may stem from a read error. The V gene is TRBV5-4, the J gene TRBJ2-7; 8 nucleotides align to TRBD1. This CDR3 is built from 12 residues. Germline values: CDR1 SGHNT, CDR2 YYREEE (reference sequence). CDR3 protein: CASSLVQGGVHF. The CDR3 DNA reads TGTGCCAGCAGCTTGGTACAGGGGGGTGTGCACTTC.

This chain joins TRBV9 and TRBJ2-3, with a tentative D call TRBD2 (5 bases). The length of the CDR3 is 14 residues. The germline CDR1 and CDR2 sequences are SGDLS and YYNGEE. V lost 2 bases and J 6 bases, leaving 13 bases between the germline ends. CDR3 in amino acids: CASSVQWSGDTQYF. Here the CDR3 DNA reads TGTGCCAGCAGCGTTCAGTGGTCGGGGGATACGCAGTATTTT.

J is TRBJ2-7 and V is TRBV6-5; 7 bases map to TRBD1. CDR3 size: 13 residues. The J segment lost 6 bases and the V segment lost 2 bases, leaving 4 bases of the junction unmatched. CDR1 is MNHEY and CDR2 is SVGAGI in the germline V gene. CDR3 sequence: CASSYEGGGEQYF. Written as DNA, the CDR3 is TGTGCCAGCAGTTACGAAGGGGGCGGCGAGCAGTACTTC.